This T cell receptor (beta chain) was sequenced for a study of blood T cell repertoires in COVID-19. Study-level information: COVID-19 samples, acute and convalescent, were from the United States, Italy and Spain. Sources were T cells, B-cell-depleted T cells, or PBMCs; the material itself was cDNA or gDNA.

In the study's own analysis: Estimates of nucleated cell counts were drawn from the amplification of reference gene primers. Libraries were prepared by immunoSEQ multiplex PCR; TCRdb keeps only in-frame clonotypes and omits some of them. V, J and clone size derive from that table, while D and trimming were established from the DNA sequence. This sample has around 450,000 clones; roughly 91% occur once, and the top ten carry approximately 4.3%. Germline V gives CDR1 LGHDT, CDR2 YNNKEL (reference sequence). The ends lost 3 bases at V and 8 bases at J; junction bases unmatched: 9. The length of the CDR3 is 14 residues. This clone was observed a few times.

The sequence came from a woman in her twenties or thirties with acute or convalescent COVID-19. The J gene is TRBJ1-2, the V gene TRBV3-1 (or the pseudogene TRBV3-2), with 7 bases identical to TRBD1. Sequenced sample: peripheral blood. The chain's CDR3 is CASSHGLTGEGYTF. DNA of the CDR3: TGTGCCAGCAGCCATGGGCTAACAGGGGAGGGCTACACCTTC.